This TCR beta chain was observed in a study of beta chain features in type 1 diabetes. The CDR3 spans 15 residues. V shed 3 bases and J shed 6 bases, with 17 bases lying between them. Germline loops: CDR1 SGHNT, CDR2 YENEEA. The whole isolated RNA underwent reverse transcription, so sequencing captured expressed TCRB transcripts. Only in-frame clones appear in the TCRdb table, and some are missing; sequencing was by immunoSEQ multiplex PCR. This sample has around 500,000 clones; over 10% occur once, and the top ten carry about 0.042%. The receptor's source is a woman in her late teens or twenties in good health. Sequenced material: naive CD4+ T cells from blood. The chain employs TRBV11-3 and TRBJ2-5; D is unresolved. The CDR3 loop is CASSFSRSLTQTQYF. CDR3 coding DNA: TGTGCCAGCAGCTTTTCGCGGTCGCTGACCCAGACCCAGTACTTC.